The 27 T cell receptor beta chains below were found in one sample sequenced in a study of PD-L1 blockade in urothelial cancer. Time point in this sample: peripheral blood 6 weeks after treatment start. Sequencing used immunoSEQ multiplex PCR; TCRdb keeps in-frame clones, though not all of them. The sample contains around 87,000 clones, approximately 87% of which appear only once. This sample comprised PBMCs, obtained around atezolizumab (anti-PD-L1) treatment. All receptors come from a man in his 70s with urothelial cancer.

CDR3 nucleotides: TGTGCCGCCTCCGGGTCACAGGAAGGCAATGGCTACACCTTC. It yields the protein CAASGSQEGNGYTF. V gene TRBV10-3 combines with J gene TRBJ1-2; D perhaps matches TRBD1 (5 bases). V was clipped by 11 bases and J by 6 bases, with 22 bases between them. Germline lookup yields CDR1 ENHRY and CDR2 SYGVKD. The CDR3 contains 14 residues.

The J gene is TRBJ2-3, the V gene TRBV19; the match to TRBD2 covers 12 bases. Germline assignment: CDR1 LNHDA and CDR2 SQIVND (reference sequence). The V gene end was trimmed by 5 bases and the J gene end by 2 bases; junction bases not matched to a gene: 5. The CDR3 is 16 amino acids. The CDR3 nucleotides read TGTGCCAGTAGTCCGCTAGCGGGGGGGATCACAGATACGCAGTATTTT. Protein: CASSPLAGGITDTQYF.

The chain couples TRBV5-1 to TRBJ2-1, with 7 positions matching TRBD2. The CDR3 runs to 16 residues. J lost 6 bases, V lost 0 bases, and 9 bases had no gene match. CDR1 and CDR2 (germline): SGHRS, YFSETQ. CDR3 sequence (DNA): TGCGCCAGCAGCTTGGCCGCAGGACTAGAGGGCAATGAGCAGTTCTTC. Amino acids: CASSLAAGLEGNEQFF.

The rearrangement uses TRBV4-2 and TRBJ2-7; 8 positions agree with TRBD1. V lost 1 base to trimming and J lost 7 bases; unmatched junction nucleotides: 3. Germline V lookup: CDR1 LGHNA, CDR2 YNFKEQ. The CDR3 runs to 13 residues. The DNA of the CDR3 is TGTGCCAGCAGCCAAGCGACAGGGGAGGAGCAGTACTTC. Protein sequence: CASSQATGEEQYF.

The CDR3 DNA sequence: TGTGCCAGTAGAACGAACCGGGACAGGGTTAGTGCTGAAGCTTTCTTT. Amino acids: CASRTNRDRVSAEAFF. This chain links TRBV19 with TRBJ1-1; 9 bases match TRBD1. The V segment lost 6 bases and the J segment 6 bases; nucleotides outside the gene matches: 14. The germline V gene encodes CDR1 LNHDA and CDR2 SQIVND (reference sequence). There are 16 residues in the CDR3.

This clone turned up a few times. The chain combines TRBV30 with TRBJ2-5; D possibly corresponds to TRBD1 (6 bases). Germline V gene lookup returns CDR1 GTSNPN and CDR2 SVGIG (reference sequence). V was clipped by 5 bases and J by 4 bases, with 17 bases between them. The length of the CDR3 is 14 residues. The CDR3 region is CAWGMTGDGETQYF. CDR3 coding DNA: TGTGCCTGGGGCATGACAGGAGATGGAGAGACCCAGTACTTC.

The chain carries TRBV6-5 and TRBJ1-1; D gene unclear. Germline V CDR1 and CDR2: MNHEY, SVGAGI. Between the trimmed V and J ends, which lost 5 bases and 7 bases, there was a span of 5 bases. This CDR3 is built from 10 residues. Written as DNA, the CDR3 is TGTGCCAGCAGTGAGGATGAAGCTTTCTTT. It codes for CASSEDEAFF.

This rearrangement joins TRBV7-8 to TRBJ1-6; 7 nucleotides align to TRBD1. The length of the CDR3 is 14 residues. Germline V lookup: CDR1 SGHVS, CDR2 FQNEAQ. Trimming took 4 bases from V and 8 from J; bases not matched to a gene: 5. The CDR3 protein is CASSSTGLDSPLHF. CDR3 sequence (DNA): TGTGCCAGCAGCTCGACAGGGTTGGATTCACCCCTCCACTTT. The complete variable domain, with remaining parts taken from reference TRBV7-8 and TRBJ1-6, reads GAGVSQSPRYKVAKRGQDVALRCDPISGHVSLFWYQQALGQGPEFLTYFQNEAQLDKSGLPSDRFFAERPEGSVSTLKIQRTQQEDSAVYLCASSSTGLDSPLHFGNGTRLTVT.

The genes are TRBV10-2 and TRBJ1-5; tentatively, D is TRBD1 (5 bases). V gave up 7 bases and J gave up 6 bases, with 10 bases separating them. The CDR3 is 12 amino acids. The V gene's germline CDR1 is WSHSY and CDR2 SAAADI. Here the CDR3 DNA reads TGCGCCAGCACGGGGGGAGGTCAGCCCCAGCATTTT. Encoded protein: CASTGGGQPQHF.

The rearrangement joins TRBV19 to TRBJ1-5, with D possibly TRBD1 on 5 matching bases. The germline V gene has CDR1 LNHDA and CDR2 SQIVND (reference sequence). This CDR3 is 14 amino acids long. Trimming took 7 bases from V and 4 from J, leaving 14 bases between them. DNA for the CDR3: TGTGCCAGTACCCCTCGGACACGGAATCAGCCCCAGCATTTT. Translation gives CASTPRTRNQPQHF.

The rearrangement links TRBV10-3 to TRBJ2-5; 8 bases are shared with TRBD2. Trimming removed 6 bases from V and 2 bases from J; junction bases left unmatched: 2. Germline CDR1 ENHRY, CDR2 SYGVKD. This CDR3 has 13 residues. In DNA form, the CDR3 reads TGTGCCATCAGAGCGGGGGCTCAAGAGACCCAGTACTTC. Protein: CAIRAGAQETQYF.

The chain employs TRBV11-2 and TRBJ1-4, with a weak D call TRBD1 (5 bases). The V and J ends lost 5 bases and 2 bases respectively, with 18 bases between them. The CDR3 runs 17 residues. Per the germline V gene, CDR1 is SGHAT and CDR2 is FQNNGV. Written as DNA, the CDR3 is TGTGCCAGCAGCCCCAGCAAAGGGGAGGCGACTAATGAAAAACTGTTTTTT. This sequence encodes CASSPSKGEATNEKLFF.

This rearrangement joins TRBV30 to TRBJ1-1, with TRBD1 identical over 7 bases. Germline CDR1 and CDR2: GTSNPN and SVGIG (reference sequence). CDR3 length equals 13 residues. The V gene end was trimmed by 5 bases and the J gene end by 5 bases; junction bases not matched to a gene: 8. The CDR3 coding sequence is TGTGCCTGGGCAGGATCAGGGGGAACTGAAGCTTTCTTT. Encoded protein: CAWAGSGGTEAFF.

This chain uses TRBV5-1 with TRBJ2-7; 7 nucleotides align to TRBD1. CDR3 size: 13 residues. V shed 4 bases and J 3 bases; nucleotides not matched to a gene: 4. Germline V gene data show CDR1 as SGHRS and CDR2 as YFSETQ. CDR3 nucleotides: TGCGCCAGCAGCGGGACAGAACGCTACGAGCAGTACTTC. This sequence encodes CASSGTERYEQYF.

The V and J genes are TRBV7-3 and TRBJ2-2, with 9 positions matching TRBD2. The CDR3 is 15 residues long. The J segment lost 5 bases and the V segment lost 2 bases, leaving 3 bases of the junction unmatched. CDR1 SGHTA and CDR2 FQGTGA come from the germline V gene. The CDR3 DNA follows: TGTGCCAGCAGCTTAGCGGGAGGGGCTACCGGGGAGCTGTTTTTT. Translation: CASSLAGGATGELFF.

This sequence joins TRBV5-1 and TRBJ2-1; weak D call: TRBD1 (7 bases). V shed 6 bases and J shed 4 bases, with 17 bases lying between them. CDR1 SGHRS and CDR2 YFSETQ come from the germline V gene. The CDR3 runs to 15 residues. This chain's CDR3 is CASNRGQGGYNEQFF. The CDR3 bases are TGCGCCAGCAACCGGGGGCAGGGGGGATACAATGAGCAGTTCTTC.

The CDR3 sequence is CASSSDRTPSYEQYF. CDR3 nucleotide sequence: TGTGCCAGCAGTTCAGACAGGACTCCTTCCTACGAGCAGTACTTC. The chain couples TRBV28 to TRBJ2-7; weak D call: TRBD1 (6 bases). The CDR3 totals 15 residues. The germline V and J ends were trimmed by 4 bases and 1 base, with 14 bases remaining between them. Germline assignment: CDR1 MDHEN and CDR2 SYDVKM.

This chain links TRBV6-6 with TRBJ1-2; D gene ambiguous. V was pared by 7 bases and J by 4 bases, with 19 bases between. This CDR3 region has 15 residues. Germline V gene data show CDR1 as MNHNY and CDR2 as SVGAGI (reference sequence). The CDR3 bases are TGTGCCAGCATCCCGAGTGACGCGGGCTCCTATGGCTACACCTTC. This codes for CASIPSDAGSYGYTF.

This chain connects TRBV27 to TRBJ2-1; perhaps TRBD1 as D (5 bases). CDR3 size: 17 residues. V was pared by 1 base and J by 4 bases, with 17 bases between. The germline V gene encodes CDR1 MNHEY and CDR2 SMNVEV (reference sequence). The CDR3 region is CASSLWVQGTIYNEQFF. The CDR3 bases are TGTGCCAGCAGTTTATGGGTTCAGGGAACGATATACAATGAGCAGTTCTTC.

V gene TRBV5-4 combines with J gene TRBJ1-5, with D perhaps TRBD1 (5 bases). Germline CDR1 reads SGHNT; CDR2 reads YYREEE (reference sequence). The V end lost 4 bases, the J end lost 0 bases, and 14 bases lay between the germline ends. CDR3 size: 16 residues. The DNA for the CDR3 is TGTGCCAGCAGCCCCCCTTTAGACAGTAGCAATCAGCCCCAGCATTTT. Protein sequence: CASSPPLDSSNQPQHF.

The V and J genes are TRBV29-1 and TRBJ2-1; TRBD2 aligns across 7 bases. From germline, CDR1 is SQVTM and CDR2 ANQGSEA. The CDR3 totals 13 residues. V was pared by 6 bases and J by 5 bases, with 7 bases of the junction left unmatched. The CDR3 spells CSVSGLLDNEQFF. DNA of the CDR3: TGCAGCGTATCGGGACTACTCGACAATGAGCAGTTCTTC.

This clone was counted only a few times. The rearrangement joins TRBV6-5 to TRBJ1-1; D is possibly TRBD1 (5 bases). This CDR3 is 13 amino acids long. In germline, CDR1 is MNHEY, CDR2 SVGAGI. Trimming left V 1 base short and J 7 bases short, with 10 bases between. The CDR3 reads CASSYFRENEAFF. In DNA form, the CDR3 reads TGTGCCAGCAGTTACTTCAGGGAAAATGAAGCTTTCTTT.

In DNA form, the CDR3 reads TGTGCCAGCAGTTACGAGGGGAGGGTAGGAGAAAAACTGTTTTTT. It yields the protein CASSYEGRVGEKLFF. J is TRBJ1-4 and V is TRBV6-5, with a weak D call TRBD1 (5 bases). Germline CDR1 and CDR2: MNHEY and SVGAGI. The CDR3 sequence is 15 residues long. With 2 bases removed from V and 8 bases from J, the gap between germline ends came to 15 bases.

The chain links TRBV11-3 to TRBJ2-7; 8 bases map to TRBD2. The CDR3 is 15 residues long. Germline values: CDR1 SGHNT, CDR2 YENEEA. J gave up 4 bases and V 5 bases, and 10 bases lay outside the gene matches. The CDR3 reads CASSPGLAGGYEQYF. CDR3 nucleotide sequence: TGTGCCAGCAGCCCAGGACTAGCCGGAGGGTACGAGCAGTACTTC.

The V call is TRBV2, the J call TRBJ2-2; D is undetermined. The CDR3 is 14 amino acids. Per the germline V gene, CDR1 is SNHLY and CDR2 is FYNNEI. V was pared by 4 bases and J by 2 bases, with 8 bases between. This chain's CDR3 is CASSAGFNTGELFF. The CDR3 DNA reads TGTGCCAGCAGTGCGGGTTTCAACACCGGGGAGCTGTTTTTT.

The chain recombines TRBV7-9 with TRBJ2-1, with TRBD2 as a possible D gene (6 bases). Germline-derived CDR1 and CDR2 are SEHNR and FQNEAQ (reference sequence). This CDR3 is built from 14 residues. V was cut by 5 bases and J by 3 bases, with 11 bases left in between. The CDR3 bases are TGTGCCAGCAGCCCGGGAGTAGGCTACAATGAGCAGTTCTTC. It codes for CASSPGVGYNEQFF.

The chain couples TRBV11-2 to TRBJ2-7; 7 bases match TRBD1. This CDR3 spans 15 amino acids. Germline V gene lookup returns CDR1 SGHAT and CDR2 FQNNGV. Trimming at V came to 0 bases and at J to 2 bases, leaving 4 bases not matched to a gene. The CDR3 DNA follows: TGTGCCAGCAGCTTAGATGGGGACAGAGCCTACGAGCAGTACTTC. Protein: CASSLDGDRAYEQYF.